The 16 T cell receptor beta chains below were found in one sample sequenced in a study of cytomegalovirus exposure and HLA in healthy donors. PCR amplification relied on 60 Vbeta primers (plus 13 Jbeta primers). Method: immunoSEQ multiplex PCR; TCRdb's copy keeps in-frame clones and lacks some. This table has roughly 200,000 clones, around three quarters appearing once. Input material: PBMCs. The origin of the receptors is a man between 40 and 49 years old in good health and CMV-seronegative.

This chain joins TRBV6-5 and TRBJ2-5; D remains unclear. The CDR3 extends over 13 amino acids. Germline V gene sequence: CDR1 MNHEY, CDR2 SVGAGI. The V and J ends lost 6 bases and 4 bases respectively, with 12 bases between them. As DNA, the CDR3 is TGTGCCAGCAGCCGAGGCCCTAGAGAGACCCAGTACTTC. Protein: CASSRGPRETQYF.

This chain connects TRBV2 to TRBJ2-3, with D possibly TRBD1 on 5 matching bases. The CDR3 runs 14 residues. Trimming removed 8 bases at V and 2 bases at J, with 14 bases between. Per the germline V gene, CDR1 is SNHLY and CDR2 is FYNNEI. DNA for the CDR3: TGTGCCAGCGGAAGGACAACATTCACAGATACGCAGTATTTT. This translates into CASGRTTFTDTQYF.

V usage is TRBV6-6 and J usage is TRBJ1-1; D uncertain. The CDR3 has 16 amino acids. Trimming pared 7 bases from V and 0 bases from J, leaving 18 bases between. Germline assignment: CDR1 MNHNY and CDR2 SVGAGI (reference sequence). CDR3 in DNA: TGTGCCAGCACCCACCCGGGGAAGCCCATGAACACTGAAGCTTTCTTT. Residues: CASTHPGKPMNTEAFF.

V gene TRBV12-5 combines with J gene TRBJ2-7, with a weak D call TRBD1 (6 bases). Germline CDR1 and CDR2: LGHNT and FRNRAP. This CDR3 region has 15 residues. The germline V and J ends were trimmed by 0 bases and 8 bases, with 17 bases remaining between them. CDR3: CASGLVQQGMGQQYF. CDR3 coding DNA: TGTGCTAGTGGTTTGGTACAACAGGGAATGGGGCAGCAGTACTTC.

CDR3 in amino acids: CASSHREGRYNEQFF. The CDR3 DNA reads TGTGCCAGCAGCCACCGGGAGGGCCGCTACAATGAGCAGTTCTTC. V gene TRBV7-2 combines with J gene TRBJ2-1, with TRBD2 identical over 8 bases. The ends lost 5 bases at V and 3 bases at J; junction bases unmatched: 6. This CDR3 comprises 15 residues. The germline gives CDR1 SGHTA, CDR2 FQGNSA.

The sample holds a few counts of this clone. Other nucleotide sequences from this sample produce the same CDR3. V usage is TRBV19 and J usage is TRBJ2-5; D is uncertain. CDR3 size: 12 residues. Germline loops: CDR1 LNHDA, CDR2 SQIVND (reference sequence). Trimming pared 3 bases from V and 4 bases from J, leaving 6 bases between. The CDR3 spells CASSIAGETQYF. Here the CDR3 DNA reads TGTGCCAGTAGTATTGCCGGAGAGACCCAGTACTTC.

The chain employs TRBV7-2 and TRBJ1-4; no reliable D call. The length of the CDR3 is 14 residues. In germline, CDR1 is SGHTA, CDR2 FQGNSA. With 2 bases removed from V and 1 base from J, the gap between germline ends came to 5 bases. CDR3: CASSLTRTNEKLFF. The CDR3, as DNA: TGTGCCAGCAGCTTAACCAGAACTAATGAAAAACTGTTTTTT.

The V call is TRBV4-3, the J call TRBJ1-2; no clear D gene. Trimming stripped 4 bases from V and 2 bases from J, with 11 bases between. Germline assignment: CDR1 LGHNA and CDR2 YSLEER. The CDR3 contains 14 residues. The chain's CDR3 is CASSLDGRNYGYTF. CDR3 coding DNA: TGCGCCAGCAGCCTCGACGGGAGAAACTATGGCTACACCTTC.

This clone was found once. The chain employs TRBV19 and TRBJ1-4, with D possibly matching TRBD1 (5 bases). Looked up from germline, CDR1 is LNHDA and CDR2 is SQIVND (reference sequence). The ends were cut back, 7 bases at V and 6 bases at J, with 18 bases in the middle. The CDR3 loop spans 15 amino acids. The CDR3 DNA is TGTGCCAGTAATCAGCGGGGGAGAGGGGATGAAAAACTGTTTTTT. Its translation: CASNQRGRGDEKLFF. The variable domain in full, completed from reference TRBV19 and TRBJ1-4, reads DGGITQSPKYLFRKEGQNVTLSCEQNLNHDAMYWYRQDPGQGLRLIYYSQIVNDFQKGDIAEGYSVSREKKESFPLTVTSAQKNPTAFYLCASNQRGRGDEKLFFGSGTQLSVL.

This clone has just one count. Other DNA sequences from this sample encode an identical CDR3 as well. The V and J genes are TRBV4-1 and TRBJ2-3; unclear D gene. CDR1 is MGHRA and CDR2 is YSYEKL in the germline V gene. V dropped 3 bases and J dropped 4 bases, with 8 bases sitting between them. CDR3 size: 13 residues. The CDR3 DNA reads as TGCGCCAGCAGCCAGCCAGGCGCAGATACGCAGTATTTT. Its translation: CASSQPGADTQYF.

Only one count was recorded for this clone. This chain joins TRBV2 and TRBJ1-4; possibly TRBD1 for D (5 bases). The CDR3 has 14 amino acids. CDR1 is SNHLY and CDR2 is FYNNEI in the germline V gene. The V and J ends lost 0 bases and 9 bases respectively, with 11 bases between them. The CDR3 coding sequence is TGTGCCAGCAGTGAAGCACAGGAGATGAAAAAACTGTTTTTT. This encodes CASSEAQEMKKLFF.

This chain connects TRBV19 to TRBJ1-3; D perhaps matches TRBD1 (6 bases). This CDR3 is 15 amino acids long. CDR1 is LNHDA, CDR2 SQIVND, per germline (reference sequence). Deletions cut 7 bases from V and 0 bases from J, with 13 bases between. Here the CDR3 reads CASTPGESSGNTIYF. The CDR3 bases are TGTGCCAGTACCCCAGGGGAGAGCTCTGGAAACACCATATATTTT.

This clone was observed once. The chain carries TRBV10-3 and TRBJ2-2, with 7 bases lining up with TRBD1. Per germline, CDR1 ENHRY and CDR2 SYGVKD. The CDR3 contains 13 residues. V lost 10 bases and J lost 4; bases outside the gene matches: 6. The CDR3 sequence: CATGDSLTGELFF. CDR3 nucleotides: TGTGCCACCGGGGACAGCCTCACCGGGGAGCTGTTTTTT.

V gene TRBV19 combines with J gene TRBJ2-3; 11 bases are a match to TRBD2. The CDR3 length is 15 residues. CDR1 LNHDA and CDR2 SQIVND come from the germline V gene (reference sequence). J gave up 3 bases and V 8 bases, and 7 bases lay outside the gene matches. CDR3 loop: CASLPGLAETDTQYF. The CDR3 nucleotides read TGTGCCAGTCTCCCGGGACTAGCGGAAACAGATACGCAGTATTTT.

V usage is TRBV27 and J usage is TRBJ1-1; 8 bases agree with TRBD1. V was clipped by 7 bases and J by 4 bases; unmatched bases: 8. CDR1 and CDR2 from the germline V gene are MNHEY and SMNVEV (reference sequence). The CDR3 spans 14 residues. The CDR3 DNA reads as TGTGCCAGCACCACACTACAGGGGGGCACTGAAGCTTTCTTT. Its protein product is CASTTLQGGTEAFF.

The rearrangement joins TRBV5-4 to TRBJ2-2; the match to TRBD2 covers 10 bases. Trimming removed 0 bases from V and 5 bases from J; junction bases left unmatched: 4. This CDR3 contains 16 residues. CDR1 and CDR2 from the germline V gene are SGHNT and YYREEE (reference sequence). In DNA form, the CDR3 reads TGTGCCAGCAGCTTGGGGACTAGCGGAGGGACCGGGGAGCTGTTTTTT. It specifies CASSLGTSGGTGELFF.